These 10 T cell receptor beta chains share one sample of origin, sequenced in a study of blood T cell repertoires in COVID-19. TCRdb's copy holds only in-frame clones and misses some; the assay was immunoSEQ multiplex PCR. This table holds a few hundred thousand clones, less than 90% found once. The sequencing input was peripheral blood. These receptors originate from a man in his sixties with acute or convalescent COVID-19.

The chain combines TRBV12-3 or TRBV12-4 with TRBJ1-6; D uncertain. Trimming took 0 bases from V and 10 from J, leaving 7 bases between them. The length of the CDR3 is 13 residues. CDR3 in amino acids: CASSLARQSPLHF. The CDR3 DNA sequence: TGTGCCAGCAGTTTAGCGAGGCAGTCACCCCTCCACTTT.

The rearrangement uses TRBV15 and TRBJ1-3; unclear D gene. The CDR3 is 12 residues long. CDR1 LNHNV and CDR2 YYDKDF come from the germline V gene (reference sequence). Trimming took off 3 bases at V and 9 bases at J, with 9 bases between the two ends. CDR3 sequence (DNA): TGTGCCACCAGCAGGAGCGAAAGCACCATATATTTT. It codes for CATSRSESTIYF.

The rearrangement joins TRBV7-9 to TRBJ1-1; D unclear. This CDR3 has 13 amino acids. V gave up 1 base and J gave up 4 bases, with 7 bases separating them. The germline gives CDR1 SEHNR, CDR2 FQNEAQ (reference sequence). CDR3 loop: CASSLDSGTEAFF. The CDR3 DNA reads TGTGCCAGCAGCTTAGACAGTGGCACTGAAGCTTTCTTT.

The V gene is TRBV11-2, the J gene TRBJ2-7; maybe TRBD2 (5 bases). V was pared by 10 bases and J by 7 bases, with 17 bases between. CDR1 and CDR2 (germline): SGHAT, FQNNGV. This CDR3 contains 12 residues. The CDR3 nucleotides are TGTGCCATTTCCCCGGGATCGGGGGAGCAGTACTTC. It is translated as CAISPGSGEQYF. Drawing the rest from reference TRBV11-2 and TRBJ2-7, the complete variable domain is EAGVAQSPRYKIIEKRQSVAFWCNPISGHATLYWYQQILGQGPKLLIQFQNNGVVDDSQLPKDRFSAERLKGVDSTLKIQPAKLEDSAVYLCAISPGSGEQYFGPGTRLTVT.

The genes are TRBV6-5 and TRBJ2-5, with 8 positions matching TRBD1. The germline V gene encodes CDR1 MNHEY and CDR2 SVGAGI. The CDR3 has 14 residues. V lost 4 bases, J lost 1 base, and 2 bases stayed unmatched. The CDR3 bases are TGTGCCAGCAGTTTGGACAGGGCCCAAGAGACCCAGTACTTC. Its protein is CASSLDRAQETQYF.

About this clone: This CDR3 is also generated by other DNA sequences in the sample. V usage is TRBV28 and J usage is TRBJ2-7, with 9 bases lining up with TRBD1. Trimming cost V 6 bases and J 1 base; bases outside gene matches: 7. The CDR3 has 15 amino acids. Germline V gene sequence: CDR1 MDHEN, CDR2 SYDVKM. The CDR3 here is CASSLPGQGSYEQYF. CDR3 sequence (DNA): TGTGCCAGCAGCCTACCGGGACAGGGATCCTACGAGCAGTACTTC.

The chain employs TRBV7-3 and TRBJ2-1; 9 bases line up with TRBD2. CDR1 is SGHTA and CDR2 is FQGTGA in the germline V gene. The CDR3 has 16 residues. After removal of 0 bases from V and 6 bases from J, the junction contained 6 bases not matched to a gene. In DNA, the CDR3 is TGTGCCAGCAGCTTAACCCCCGGGACTAGCTTCAATGAGCAGTTCTTC. This sequence encodes CASSLTPGTSFNEQFF.

V and J are TRBV2 and TRBJ2-1, with 14 nucleotides matching TRBD2. J was trimmed by 4 bases and V by 8 bases; bases with no gene match: 10. Germline V gene data show CDR1 as SNHLY and CDR2 as FYNNEI. The CDR3 totals 17 residues. Here the CDR3 DNA reads TGTGCCAGCGGGACTAGCGGGAGTTTAAATCGATACAATGAGCAGTTCTTC. Amino acids: CASGTSGSLNRYNEQFF.

The sample holds one count of this clone. The CDR3 nucleotides are TGTGCCAGTTGTAACTCGGGCGGGGAGGAAGGCTACACCTTC. This codes for CASCNSGGEEGYTF. The chain recombines TRBV19 with TRBJ1-2, with no clear D. CDR3 length equals 14 residues. Trimming left V 8 bases short and J 8 bases short, with 21 bases between. CDR1 is LNHDA and CDR2 is SQIVND in the germline V gene (reference sequence).

This clone was detected once. The J gene is TRBJ1-3, the V gene TRBV7-2, with D perhaps matching TRBD1 (5 bases). The germline V gene encodes CDR1 SGHTA and CDR2 FQGNSA. V was trimmed by 5 bases and J by 0 bases, leaving 14 bases between them. The CDR3 is 16 residues long. The CDR3 protein is CASSALQGYSGNTIYF. Written as DNA, the CDR3 is TGTGCCAGCAGCGCCCTCCAGGGCTACTCTGGAAACACCATATATTTT.